This T cell receptor beta chain was identified during a study of cytomegalovirus exposure and HLA in healthy donors. General study results and limits: Across HLA loci, a later analysis found differing TCR association rates, with DRB1 most and HLA-C fewest.

After removal of 6 bases from V and 2 bases from J, the junction contained 3 bases not matched to a gene. In germline, CDR1 is SNHLY, CDR2 FYNNEI. CDR3 size: 15 residues. On this clone itself: The target antigen is unknown.

Researchers ran the PCR with 60 Vbeta and 13 Jbeta primers. The assay was immunoSEQ multiplex PCR, and TCRdb's table has in-frame clones only and misses some. The table shows 150,000 or so clones, with roughly 80% occurring only once. The source is a man over 45 in good health and CMV-seropositive. Source material: PBMCs. This chain links TRBV2 with TRBJ2-1; 11 nucleotides align to TRBD2. The CDR3 spells CASSVSGGAYNEQFF. CDR3 bases: TGTGCCAGCAGCGTTAGCGGGGGGGCCTACAATGAGCAGTTCTTC.